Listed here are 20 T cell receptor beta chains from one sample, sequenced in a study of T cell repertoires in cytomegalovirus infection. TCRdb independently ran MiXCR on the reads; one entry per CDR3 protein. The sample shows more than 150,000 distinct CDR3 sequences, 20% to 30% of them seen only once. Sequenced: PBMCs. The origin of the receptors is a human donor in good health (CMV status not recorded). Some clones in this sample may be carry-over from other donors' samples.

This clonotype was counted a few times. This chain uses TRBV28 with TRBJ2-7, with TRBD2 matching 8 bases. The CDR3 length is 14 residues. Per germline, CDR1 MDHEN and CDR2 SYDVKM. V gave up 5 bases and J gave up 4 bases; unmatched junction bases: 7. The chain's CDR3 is CASSLSGIAYEQYF. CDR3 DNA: TGTGCCAGCAGTCTTAGCGGGATTGCTTACGAGCAGTACTTC.

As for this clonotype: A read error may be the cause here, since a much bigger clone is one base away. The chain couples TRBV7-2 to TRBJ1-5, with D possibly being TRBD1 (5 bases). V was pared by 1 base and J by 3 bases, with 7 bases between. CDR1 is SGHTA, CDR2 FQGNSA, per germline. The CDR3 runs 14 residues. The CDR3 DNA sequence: TGTGCCAGCAGCTTAGGACAGCCCAATCAGCCCCAGCATTTT. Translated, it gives CASSLGQPNQPQHF.

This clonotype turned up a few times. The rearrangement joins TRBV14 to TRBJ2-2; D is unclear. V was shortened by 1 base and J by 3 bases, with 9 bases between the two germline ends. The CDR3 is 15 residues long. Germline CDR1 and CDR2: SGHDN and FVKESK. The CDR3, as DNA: TGTGCCAGCAGCCAAGGACGTACAGACACCGGGGAGCTGTTTTTT. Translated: CASSQGRTDTGELFF. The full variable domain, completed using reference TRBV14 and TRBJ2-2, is EAGVTQFPSHSVIEKGQTVTLRCDPISGHDNLYWYRRVMGKEIKFLLHFVKESKQDESGMPNNRFLAERTGGTYSTLKVQPAELEDSGVYFCASSQGRTDTGELFFGEGSRLTVL.

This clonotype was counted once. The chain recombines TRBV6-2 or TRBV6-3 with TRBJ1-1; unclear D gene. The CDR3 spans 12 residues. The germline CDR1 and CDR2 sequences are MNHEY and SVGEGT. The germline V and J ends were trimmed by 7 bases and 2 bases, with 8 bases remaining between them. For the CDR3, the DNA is TGTGCCAGCACTGATGGTAACACTGAAGCTTTCTTT. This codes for CASTDGNTEAFF.

The CDR3 nucleotides read TGTGCCAGCAGCATTGGGACAGAGCATGAGCAGTACTTC. Amino acid sequence: CASSIGTEHEQYF. This chain links TRBV7-2 with TRBJ2-7, with 7 bases fitting TRBD1. Trimming took 5 bases from V and 7 from J; bases not matched to a gene: 8. Germline loops: CDR1 SGHTA, CDR2 FQGNSA. The CDR3 contains 13 residues.

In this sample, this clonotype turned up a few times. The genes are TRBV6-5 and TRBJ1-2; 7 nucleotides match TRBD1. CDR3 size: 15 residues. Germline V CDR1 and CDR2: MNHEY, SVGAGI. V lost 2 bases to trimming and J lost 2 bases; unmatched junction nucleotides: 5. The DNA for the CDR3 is TGTGCCAGCAGTTACGGGGGACAGCACAACTATGGCTACACCTTC. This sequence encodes CASSYGGQHNYGYTF.

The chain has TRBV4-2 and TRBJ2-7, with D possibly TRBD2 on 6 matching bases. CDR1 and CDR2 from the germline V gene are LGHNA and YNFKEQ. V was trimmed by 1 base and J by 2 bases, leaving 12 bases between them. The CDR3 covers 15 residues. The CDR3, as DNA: TGTGCCAGCAGCCAAGCCCCGGGGGTGGCCTACGAGCAGTACTTC. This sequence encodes CASSQAPGVAYEQYF.

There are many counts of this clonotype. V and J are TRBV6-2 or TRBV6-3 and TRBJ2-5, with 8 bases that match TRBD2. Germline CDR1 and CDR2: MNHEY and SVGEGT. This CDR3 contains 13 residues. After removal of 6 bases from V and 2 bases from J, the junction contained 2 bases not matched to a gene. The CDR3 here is CASRPGGQETQYF. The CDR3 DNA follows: TGTGCCAGCAGACCGGGGGGGCAAGAGACCCAGTACTTC.

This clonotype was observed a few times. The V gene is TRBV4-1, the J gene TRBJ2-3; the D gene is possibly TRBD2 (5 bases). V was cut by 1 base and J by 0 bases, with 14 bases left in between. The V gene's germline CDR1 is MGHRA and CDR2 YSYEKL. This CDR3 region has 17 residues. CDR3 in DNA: TGCGCCAGCAGCCAAGGCCGTCTAGCAGCTAGCACAGATACGCAGTATTTT. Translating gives CASSQGRLAASTDTQYF.

The CDR3 region is CASSLEEAGGTDTQYF. Written as DNA, the CDR3 is TGTGCCAGCAGCTTAGAAGAAGCGGGGGGCACAGATACGCAGTATTTT. The chain combines TRBV11-2 with TRBJ2-3, with 8 bases aligning to TRBD2. J was trimmed by 1 base and V by 0 bases; bases with no gene match: 3. Germline V gives CDR1 SGHAT, CDR2 FQNNGV. The CDR3 length is 16 residues.

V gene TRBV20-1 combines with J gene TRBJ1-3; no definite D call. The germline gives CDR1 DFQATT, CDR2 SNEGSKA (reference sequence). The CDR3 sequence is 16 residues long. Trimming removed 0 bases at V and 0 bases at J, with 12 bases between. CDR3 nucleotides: TGCAGTGCTAGAGAGGCGGGGAGACACTCTGGAAACACCATATATTTT. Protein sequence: CSAREAGRHSGNTIYF.

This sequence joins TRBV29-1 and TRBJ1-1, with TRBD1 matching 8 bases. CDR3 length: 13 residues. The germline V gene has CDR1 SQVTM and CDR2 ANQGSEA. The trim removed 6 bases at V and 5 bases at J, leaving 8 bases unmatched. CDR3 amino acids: CSVADRARTEAFF. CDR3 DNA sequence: TGCAGCGTGGCGGACAGGGCGAGGACTGAAGCTTTCTTT. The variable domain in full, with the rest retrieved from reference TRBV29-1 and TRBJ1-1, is SAVISQKPSRDICQRGTSLTIQCQVDSQVTMMFWYRQQPGQSLTLIATANQGSEATYESGFVIDKFPISRPNLTFSTLTVSNMSPEDSSIYLCSVADRARTEAFFGQGTRLTVV.

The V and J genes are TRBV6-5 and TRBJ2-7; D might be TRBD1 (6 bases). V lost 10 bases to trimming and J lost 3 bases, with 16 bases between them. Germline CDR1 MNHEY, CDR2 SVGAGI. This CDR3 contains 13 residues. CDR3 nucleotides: TGTGCCACCGCGGACAGTCTGGGCTACGAGCAGTACTTC. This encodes CATADSLGYEQYF.

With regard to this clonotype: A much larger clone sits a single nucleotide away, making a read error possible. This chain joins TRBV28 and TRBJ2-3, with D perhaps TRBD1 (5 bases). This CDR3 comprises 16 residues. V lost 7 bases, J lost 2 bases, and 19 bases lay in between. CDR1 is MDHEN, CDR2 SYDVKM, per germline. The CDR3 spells CASTSGHLLNTDTQYF. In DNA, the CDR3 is TGTGCCAGCACTTCAGGACATCTCCTCAACACAGATACGCAGTATTTT.

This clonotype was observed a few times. The CDR3 loop reads CASKTGGVAATEAFF. The CDR3 DNA reads as TGCGCCAGCAAGACAGGGGGCGTCGCGGCCACTGAAGCTTTCTTT. The V call is TRBV5-1, the J call TRBJ1-1; 10 nucleotides align to TRBD1. The CDR3 loop spans 15 amino acids. Germline values: CDR1 SGHRS, CDR2 YFSETQ. With 6 bases clipped from V and 4 bases from J, the junction kept 9 bases outside the gene matches. Filled out from reference TRBV5-1 and TRBJ1-1, the complete variable domain reads KAGVTQTPRYLIKTRGQQVTLSCSPISGHRSVSWYQQTPGQGLQFLFEYFSETQRNKGNFPGRFSGRQFSNSRSEMNVSTLELGDSALYLCASKTGGVAATEAFFGQGTRLTVV.

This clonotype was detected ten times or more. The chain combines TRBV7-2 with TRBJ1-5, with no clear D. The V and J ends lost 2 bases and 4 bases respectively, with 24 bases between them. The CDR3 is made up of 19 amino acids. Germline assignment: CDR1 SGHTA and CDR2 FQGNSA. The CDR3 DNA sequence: TGTGCCAGCAGCTTAAGTCGTCTATGGTCGGCAGTTGATAATCAGCCCCAGCATTTT. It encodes CASSLSRLWSAVDNQPQHF.

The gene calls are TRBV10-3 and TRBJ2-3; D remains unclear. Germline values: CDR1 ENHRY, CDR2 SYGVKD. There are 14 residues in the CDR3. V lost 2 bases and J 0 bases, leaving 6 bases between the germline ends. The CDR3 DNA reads TGTGCCATCAGTGAGCCAACTAGCACAGATACGCAGTATTTT. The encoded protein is CAISEPTSTDTQYF.

The CDR3 reads CASSLEGGTNTEAFF. The CDR3, as DNA: TGTGCCAGCAGCTTAGAGGGGGGTACGAACACTGAAGCTTTCTTT. The chain links TRBV7-2 to TRBJ1-1; tentative D call: TRBD1 (6 bases). The CDR3 loop spans 15 amino acids. Per germline, CDR1 SGHTA and CDR2 FQGNSA. Trimming took 1 base from V and 1 from J, leaving 10 bases between them.

The CDR3 loop reads CASSGDRGLQETQYF. CDR3 DNA: TGTGCCAGCAGCGGAGACAGGGGGCTTCAAGAGACCCAGTACTTC. The J gene is TRBJ2-5, the V gene TRBV7-8; TRBD1 matches at 10 bases. After removal of 5 bases from V and 2 bases from J, the junction contained 5 bases not matched to a gene. Germline assignment: CDR1 SGHVS and CDR2 FQNEAQ. The CDR3 is 15 residues long.

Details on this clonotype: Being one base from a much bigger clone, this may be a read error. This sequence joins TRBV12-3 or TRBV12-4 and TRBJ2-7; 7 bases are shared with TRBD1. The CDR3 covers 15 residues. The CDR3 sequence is CASSSGQSRGYEQHF. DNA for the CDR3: TGTGCCAGCAGCTCGGGACAGTCACGCGGCTACGAGCAGCACTTC.